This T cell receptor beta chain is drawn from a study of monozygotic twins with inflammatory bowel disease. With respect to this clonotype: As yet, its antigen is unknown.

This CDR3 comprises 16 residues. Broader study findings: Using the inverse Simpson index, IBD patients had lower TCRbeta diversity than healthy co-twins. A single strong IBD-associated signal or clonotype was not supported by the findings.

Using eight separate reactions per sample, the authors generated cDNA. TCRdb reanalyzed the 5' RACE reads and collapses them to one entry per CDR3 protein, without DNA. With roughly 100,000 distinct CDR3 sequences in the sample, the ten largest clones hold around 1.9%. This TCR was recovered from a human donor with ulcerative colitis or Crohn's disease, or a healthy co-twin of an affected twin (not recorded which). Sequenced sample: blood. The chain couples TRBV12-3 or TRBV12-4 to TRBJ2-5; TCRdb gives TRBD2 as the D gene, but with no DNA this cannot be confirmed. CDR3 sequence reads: CASSRTSGGSQETQYF.